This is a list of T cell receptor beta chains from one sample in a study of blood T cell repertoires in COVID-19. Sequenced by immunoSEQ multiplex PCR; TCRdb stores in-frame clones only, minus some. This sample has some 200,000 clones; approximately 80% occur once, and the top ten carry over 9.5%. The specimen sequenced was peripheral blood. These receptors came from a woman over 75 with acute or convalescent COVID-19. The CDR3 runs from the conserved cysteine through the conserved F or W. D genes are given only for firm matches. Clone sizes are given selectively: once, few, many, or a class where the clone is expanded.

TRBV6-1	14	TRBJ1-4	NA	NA	CASSDRTDRASLFF
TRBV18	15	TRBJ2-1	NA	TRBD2	CASSLRAGGRDEQFF
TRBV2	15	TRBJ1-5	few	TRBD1	CASSRDRGEAQPQHF
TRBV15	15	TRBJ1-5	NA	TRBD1	CATSREQGGHQPQHF
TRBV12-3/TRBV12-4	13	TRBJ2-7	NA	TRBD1	CASSWTGSYEQYF
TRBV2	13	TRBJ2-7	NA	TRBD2	CASRLGLGGRQYF
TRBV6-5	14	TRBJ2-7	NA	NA	CASSWGGQGYEQYF
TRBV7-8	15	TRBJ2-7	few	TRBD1	CASSLGQGGNYEQYF
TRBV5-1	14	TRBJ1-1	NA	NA	CASSALTVNTEAFF
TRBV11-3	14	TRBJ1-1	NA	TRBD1	CASSLRGQNTEAFF
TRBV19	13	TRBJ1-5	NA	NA	CASSRDKNQPQHF
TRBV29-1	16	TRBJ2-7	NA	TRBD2	CSVQGLAGRLTYEQYF
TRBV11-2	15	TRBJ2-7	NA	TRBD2	CASSLSGTPPYEQYF
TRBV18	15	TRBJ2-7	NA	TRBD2	CASSPPTGGNEQWYF
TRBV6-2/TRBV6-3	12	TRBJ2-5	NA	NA	CASSPGGETQYF
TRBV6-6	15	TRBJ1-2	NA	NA	CASSLDGGANYGYTF
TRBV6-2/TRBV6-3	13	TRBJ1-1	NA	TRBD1	CASSFFGTGEAFF
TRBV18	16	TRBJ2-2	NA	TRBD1	CASSVDRGPPTGELFF
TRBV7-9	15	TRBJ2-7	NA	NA	CASSLHAEFSYEQYF
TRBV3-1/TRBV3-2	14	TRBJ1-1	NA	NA	CASSPRRGNTEAFF
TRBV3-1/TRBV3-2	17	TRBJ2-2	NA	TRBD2	CARSRGEGTSGTGELFF
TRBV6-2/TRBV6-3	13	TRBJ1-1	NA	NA	CASSYLQGNEAFF
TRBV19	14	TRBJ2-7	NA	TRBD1	CASSRTGGSDEQYF
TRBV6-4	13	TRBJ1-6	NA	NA	CASSRPGNSPLHF
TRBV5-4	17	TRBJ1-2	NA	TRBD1	CASSGPGQGITNYGYTF
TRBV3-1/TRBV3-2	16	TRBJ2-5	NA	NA	CASSQNSGVGQETQYF
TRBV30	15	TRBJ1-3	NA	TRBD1	CAWSRNRGSGNTIYF
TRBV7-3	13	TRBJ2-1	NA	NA	CASSLIPTNEQFF
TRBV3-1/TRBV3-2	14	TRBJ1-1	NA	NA	CASSRARGGAEAFF
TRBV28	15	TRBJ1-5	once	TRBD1	CASSLTGALNQPQHF
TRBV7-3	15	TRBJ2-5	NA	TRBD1	CASSFSTGGQETQYF
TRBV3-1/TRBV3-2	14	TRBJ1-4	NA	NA	CASTADSYNEKLFF
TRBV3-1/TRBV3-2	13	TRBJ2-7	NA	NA	CASSQVTSYEQYF
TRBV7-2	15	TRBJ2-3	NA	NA	CASSSGIPSWNTQYF
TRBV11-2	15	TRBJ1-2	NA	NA	CASSSGGAENYGYTF
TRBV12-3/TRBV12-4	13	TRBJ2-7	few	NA	CASSDGGPYEQYF
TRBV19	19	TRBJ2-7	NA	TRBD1	CASSMGHKNRGLVSYEQYF
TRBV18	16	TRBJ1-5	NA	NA	CASSTAGSSNNQPQHF
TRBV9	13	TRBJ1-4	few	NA	CASSLRVGEKLFF
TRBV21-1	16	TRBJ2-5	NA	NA	CASSKPSGTRQETQYF
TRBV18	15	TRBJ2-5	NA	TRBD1	CASSLRGRLQETQYF
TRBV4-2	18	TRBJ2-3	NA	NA	CASSQGGRGAQGTDTQYF
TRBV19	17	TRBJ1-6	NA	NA	CASSIRQGRTVNSPLHF
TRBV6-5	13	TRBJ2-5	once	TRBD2	CASRAGGGETQYF
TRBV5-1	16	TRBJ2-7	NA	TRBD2	CASSLDGAGGPYEQYF
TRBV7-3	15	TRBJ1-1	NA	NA	CASSLNPGRGAEAFF
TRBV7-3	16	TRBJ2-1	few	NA	CASSASGTISYNEQFF
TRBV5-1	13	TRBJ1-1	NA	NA	CASSLGANTEAFF
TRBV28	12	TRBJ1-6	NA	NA	CASSSSNSPLHF
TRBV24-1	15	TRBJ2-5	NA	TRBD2	CATSLAGDLQETQYF